Given below is one T cell receptor beta chain in context. This clone was detected only once. Its antigen target is currently unknown. Base qualities are missing; no much larger clone stands one base away. The sample has other DNA sequences that encode this CDR3 too. This entry belongs to a study of Ad26.COV2.S vaccination and SARS-CoV-2 variants (dated by TCRdb to the early 2020s). With respect to the entire study: Donors in the vaccine arm were drawn from COV1001, a multicentre, randomized, double-blind, placebo-controlled phase I-IIa trial testing Ad26.COV2.S in healthy adults. The TCR-sequenced set comprised approximately 30 samples: around 20 Ad26.COV2.S vaccine recipients, 5 placebo recipients and 8 SARS-CoV-2 convalescent individuals. Throughout the experiments and outcome assessment, investigators stayed blinded to trial group allocation. Trial participants were randomized into five groups of five, in which low-dose or high-dose Ad26.COV2.S was given once or twice, or placebo was given on both occasions. Ad26.COV2.S was given intramuscularly at 5x10^10 or 1x10^11 viral particles, as a single shot or as two shots 56 days apart. TCRbeta repertoire sequencing served as the tool for gauging how specific and how broad the SARS-CoV-2-reactive T cell receptors were following Ad26.COV2.S vaccination. Paper-wide results and their limitations: After vaccination, spike-specific CD8+ and CD4+ T cell responses were reported to show substantial breadth. Comparable non-spike TCR breadth was observed between vaccine and placebo recipients, consistent with only spike being contained in the vaccine. The study lacked the statistical power to compare responses across vaccine doses or regimens. Spike-specific TCR breadth was higher in Ad26.COV2.S recipients than in placebo recipients (P = 0.0014). It was noted by the authors that total T cell responses may have been underestimated by the TCR breadth and depth analyses.

The treatment or condition label on this specimen signifies: some 20 received Ad26.COV2.S at low or high dose, single or two shots; 5 received placebo; per-sample allocation not given. For vaccine and placebo recipients, the sequenced repertoires came from samples collected on day 63 after the first injection. Cohort 1b enrolled about two dozen adults aged 18-55 years at a single site in Boston, USA, between 29 July and 7 August 2020. As a vaccine, Ad26.COV2.S was a replication-incompetent adenovirus type 26 vector that expressed a prefusion-stabilized SARS-CoV-2 spike protein derived from the original Wuhan strain. The immunoSEQ Assay was used to sequence TCRbeta CDR3 regions. After extraction, genomic DNA underwent amplification by bias-controlled multiplex PCR, followed by high-throughput sequencing. The authors' pipeline ran thus. Collapsing and filtering of sequences were performed to quantify the absolute abundance of each unique TCRbeta CDR3 region. T cell fraction was estimated by normalization of TCRbeta template counts to usable DNA, with usable DNA being measured through amplification of reference genes present in all nucleated cells. Repertoire TCRs were annotated as SARS-CoV-2-specific by exact matching of V gene, CDR3 amino acid sequence and J gene to a known reactive TCR set. The reference SARS-CoV-2 TCR set was derived from MIRA and filtered for enrichment in COVID-19-positive ImmuneCODE repertoires, a step that removed public or cross-reactive TCRs. Based on the MIRA antigens, annotated TCRs were further analysed at the level of specific ORF or position within ORF. Breadth was defined as the number of annotated unique rearrangements divided by the total number of unique productive rearrangements, and depth was defined as the summed frequency of the annotated unique rearrangements. TCR breadth was compared between groups using two-sided Wilcoxon rank-sum tests. TCRdb obtained this table from immuneACCESS and retained in-frame rearrangements with V and J assigned. These tables miss some clones; where compared with another copy, unresolved V genes account for less than half of the shortfall, and the remainder is unexplained. Clone size and V and J calls were adopted from that table, with D and trimming inferred from the DNA. The sample records about 680,000 clones, 80% to 90% of which are singletons. The top ten hold over 1.3% of the sample.

This TCR derives from a person between 18 and 65 years old who received the Ad26.COV2.S COVID-19 vaccine or a placebo. This material consisted of peripheral blood, taken in a trial of Ad26.COV2.S vaccine versus placebo.

The sequence in DNA is TGTGCCAGCAGCGTAGGCGGGGGCAATCAGCCCCAGCATTTT. Its protein is CASSVGGGNQPQHF. The rearranged chain carries TRBV9 and TRBJ1-5; a confident D gene designation cannot be given. The germline V gene provides CDR1 SGDLS and CDR2 YYNGEE. From the cysteine through the phenylalanine, the CDR3 covers 14 amino acids. Here the CDR3 DNA is all that survives: 42 bases in frame from base 1. Trimming takes 0 bases from V and 2 bases from J, and the germline ends sit 6 bases apart.